The 18 T cell receptor beta chains in this list originate from one sample, sequenced in a study of T cells in localized non-small cell lung cancer. Generated by immunoSEQ multiplex PCR, the TCRdb table keeps only in-frame clones and is missing some. The data contain some 21,000 clones, about nine tenths of them seen just once; the ten biggest clones take up about 7.1%. Sequencing was performed on peripheral blood, taken before any cancer treatment. The receptors here all came from a woman aged 40-70 years with stage I lung adenocarcinoma.

This sequence joins TRBV5-1 and TRBJ1-3, with D perhaps matching TRBD1 (6 bases). Germline V gene lookup returns CDR1 SGHRS and CDR2 YFSETQ. V was pared by 5 bases and J by 0 bases, with 12 bases between. The CDR3 runs 15 residues. The CDR3 is CASSSDSYSGNTIYF. The CDR3, as DNA: TGCGCCAGCAGTTCGGACAGTTACTCTGGAAACACCATATATTTT.

This clone was recorded a few times. For the CDR3, the DNA is TGTGCCAGCAGCTTTCTCGGACAGGTCAACACTGAAGCTTTCTTT. Translated, it gives CASSFLGQVNTEAFF. V usage is TRBV5-6 and J usage is TRBJ1-1, with TRBD1 matching 7 bases. CDR3 size: 15 residues. After removal of 2 bases from V and 2 bases from J, the junction contained 6 bases not matched to a gene. Germline CDR1 reads SGHDT; CDR2 reads YYEEEE.

The chain employs TRBV19 and TRBJ2-5, with D perhaps matching TRBD1 (7 bases). Trimming removed 3 bases from V and 2 bases from J, with 16 bases in between. The CDR3 length is 16 residues. Germline loops: CDR1 LNHDA, CDR2 SQIVND (reference sequence). The DNA for the CDR3 is TGTGCCAGTAGTATTTATCAGGGGGGAGTACAAGAGACCCAGTACTTC. This sequence encodes CASSIYQGGVQETQYF.

The chain combines TRBV27 with TRBJ2-7; tentatively, D is TRBD2 (6 bases). Trimming shortened V by 4 bases and J by 0 bases, and 7 bases separated the two germline ends. The CDR3 is 13 amino acids. Looked up from germline, CDR1 is MNHEY and CDR2 is SMNVEV (reference sequence). CDR3 residues: CASSWRDSYEQYF. The CDR3 DNA reads TGTGCCAGCAGTTGGCGGGACTCCTACGAGCAGTACTTC.

V and J are TRBV2 and TRBJ2-7, with TRBD1 identical over 8 bases. V lost 1 base, J lost 2 bases, and 4 bases stayed unmatched. This CDR3 spans 15 amino acids. Germline V lookup: CDR1 SNHLY, CDR2 FYNNEI. CDR3 DNA sequence: TGTGCCAGCAGTGAAGTTGAGACAGGGGCCTACGAGCAGTACTTC. Its translation is CASSEVETGAYEQYF.

This chain connects TRBV18 to TRBJ2-1, with D possibly matching TRBD2 (6 bases). Germline V gene data show CDR1 as KGHSH and CDR2 as LQKENI. The CDR3 totals 14 residues. The V gene lost 3 bases and the J gene lost 6 bases, with 12 bases spanning the gap. The CDR3 DNA is TGTGCCAGCTCACCGGGCGGGGTCCCCAATGAGCAGTTCTTC. Translating gives CASSPGGVPNEQFF.

This rearrangement joins TRBV27 to TRBJ1-2; possible D gene TRBD1, 5 bases. The CDR3 totals 12 residues. CDR1 MNHEY and CDR2 SMNVEV come from the germline V gene (reference sequence). Trimming took 8 bases from V and 4 from J, leaving 11 bases between them. The CDR3 here is CASRGASYGYTF. DNA of the CDR3: TGTGCCAGCCGGGGCGCGAGCTATGGCTACACCTTC.

This clone is a singleton in its sample. The chain has TRBV4-3 and TRBJ2-1; 7 nucleotides match TRBD1. Losses at the gene ends were 3 bases for V and 5 bases for J; bases not matched to a gene: 1. The CDR3 has 13 amino acids. Germline V gives CDR1 LGHNA, CDR2 YSLEER. In DNA form, the CDR3 reads TGCGCCAGCAGCCACGGGACAGACAATGAGCAGTTCTTC. Translated, it gives CASSHGTDNEQFF.

V and J are TRBV5-1 and TRBJ1-1; 7 bases line up with TRBD1. Germline CDR1 is SGHRS and CDR2 is YFSETQ. J lost 3 bases, V lost 2 bases, and 4 bases had no gene match. The CDR3 length is 14 residues. CDR3 coding DNA: TGCGCCAGCAGCTTCGTAACAGGGGACACTGAAGCTTTCTTT. This codes for CASSFVTGDTEAFF. The full variable domain, in which reference TRBV5-1 and TRBJ1-1 provide the parts outside the CDR3, is KAGVTQTPRYLIKTRGQQVTLSCSPISGHRSVSWYQQTPGQGLQFLFEYFSETQRNKGNFPGRFSGRQFSNSRSEMNVSTLELGDSALYLCASSFVTGDTEAFFGQGTRLTVV.

The chain couples TRBV11-3 to TRBJ2-5, with TRBD2 as a possible D gene (5 bases). CDR1 and CDR2 (germline): SGHNT, YENEEA. Trimming took off 1 base at V and 1 base at J, with 10 bases between the two ends. There are 15 residues in the CDR3. The CDR3 protein is CASSLGASPQETQYF. The DNA of the CDR3 is TGTGCCAGCAGCTTAGGGGCTAGCCCCCAAGAGACCCAGTACTTC. Full variable domain (rest looked up from reference TRBV11-3 and TRBJ2-5): EAGVVQSPRYKIIEKKQPVAFWCNPISGHNTLYWYLQNLGQGPELLIRYENEEAVDDSQLPKDRFSAERLKGVDSTLKIQPAELGDSAVYLCASSLGASPQETQYFGPGTRLLVL.

The chain combines TRBV11-2 with TRBJ1-3; D is undetermined. The V gene's germline CDR1 is SGHAT and CDR2 FQNNGV. This CDR3 spans 16 amino acids. V was trimmed by 4 bases and J by 0 bases, leaving 13 bases between them. The CDR3 DNA sequence: TGTGCCAGCAGCTCCCTTTGGGAGACCTCTGGAAACACCATATATTTT. Amino acid sequence: CASSSLWETSGNTIYF.

The V call is TRBV9, the J call TRBJ2-5; the D is unclear. Germline CDR1 SGDLS, CDR2 YYNGEE. The CDR3 covers 14 residues. Trimming left V 4 bases short and J 1 base short, with 11 bases between. The CDR3: CASSLAVTQETQYF. The CDR3 DNA reads TGTGCCAGCAGCTTGGCGGTTACCCAAGAGACCCAGTACTTC.

This clone appeared a few times. Here the CDR3 reads CASSPGQINTGELFF. In DNA form, the CDR3 reads TGTGCCAGCTCACCGGGGCAAATAAACACCGGGGAGCTGTTTTTT. This chain links TRBV18 with TRBJ2-2, with a weak D call TRBD1 (5 bases). CDR1 KGHSH and CDR2 LQKENI come from the germline V gene. V lost 3 bases and J lost 2, with 10 bases in between. The CDR3 is 15 residues long.

V usage is TRBV18 and J usage is TRBJ2-2, with D maybe TRBD1 (5 bases). CDR3 length: 15 residues. Trimming left V 0 bases short and J 4 bases short, with 9 bases between. Germline values: CDR1 KGHSH, CDR2 LQKENI. CDR3 sequence (DNA): TGTGCCAGCTCACCACCAGGGGCGCCCACCGGGGAGCTGTTTTTT. Its protein product is CASSPPGAPTGELFF.

V is TRBV6-5 and J is TRBJ1-2; 9 bases are a match to TRBD1. The CDR3 is made up of 13 amino acids. Losses at the gene ends were 9 bases for V and 7 bases for J; bases not matched to a gene: 9. CDR1 is MNHEY and CDR2 is SVGAGI in the germline V gene. The CDR3 DNA reads TGTGCCAGTCTCAGGGGACAGGGCGGTGGCTACACCTTC. Residues: CASLRGQGGGYTF.

The chain uses TRBV7-2 and TRBJ1-1; maybe TRBD1 (6 bases). Germline V CDR1 and CDR2: SGHTA, FQGNSA. V shed 5 bases and J shed 6 bases, with 13 bases lying between them. This CDR3 has 13 amino acids. The DNA of the CDR3 is TGTGCCAGCAGCCCCCGTGGACAGTCTGAAGCTTTCTTT. Translating it yields CASSPRGQSEAFF.

The chain combines TRBV5-6 with TRBJ1-3, with TRBD1 matching 7 bases. J was trimmed by 2 bases and V by 10 bases; bases with no gene match: 9. The CDR3 has 14 amino acids. Germline lookup yields CDR1 SGHDT and CDR2 YYEEEE. The CDR3 loop reads CAGGSTGTGNTIYF. CDR3 in DNA: TGTGCCGGCGGCTCGACAGGGACTGGAAACACCATATATTTT.

The V gene is TRBV19, the J gene TRBJ1-2, with 8 positions matching TRBD1. The V and J ends lost 6 bases and 4 bases, in that order; junction bases with no gene match: 13. CDR1 is LNHDA and CDR2 is SQIVND in the germline V gene (reference sequence). The CDR3 runs 16 residues. This CDR3 reads CASSIPSQGGLYGYTF. CDR3 nucleotide sequence: TGTGCCAGTAGCATACCCTCACAGGGGGGCCTCTATGGCTACACCTTC.